This TCR beta chain was sequenced for a study of CD8+CD57+ T cells in acquired aplastic anemia. Study in general: The mean DNA yield obtained from sorted CD4+ and CD8+ cells came to 3 to 3.5 ug.

Genomic DNA acted as the template from which TCR beta VDJ combination and CDR3 sequence profiling were carried out. TCRdb used MiXCR to reprocess the reads, holding one entry per CDR3 protein. The table has some 240,000 distinct CDR3 sequences, almost 35% seen once. The germline gives CDR1 GTSNPN, CDR2 SVGIG (reference sequence). The CDR3 sequence is 13 residues long. Trimming removed 3 bases at V and 2 bases at J, with 10 bases between. Findings and caveats of the study: The study found no significant CD8+ Simpson's diversity difference between patients and controls.

In this sample, this clonotype turned up many times. What it recognizes is unknown. The rearrangement links TRBV30 to TRBJ1-2; D is unclear. Specimen: sorted CD4+, CD8+, or CD8+CD57+ T cells (not recorded which) from PBMCs. The TCR originated in a human donor in good health, serving as a control. This chain's CDR3 is CAWRSHKNYGYTF. The CDR3 DNA follows: TGTGCCTGGAGGTCACATAAGAACTATGGCTACACCTTC. Based on the CDR3 plus reference TRBV30 and TRBJ1-2, the full variable domain is SQTIHQWPATLVQPVGSPLSLECTVEGTSNPNLYWYRQAAGRGLQLLFYSVGIGQISSEVPQNLSASRPQDRQFILSSKKLLLSDSGFYLCAWRSHKNYGYTFGSGTRLTVV.